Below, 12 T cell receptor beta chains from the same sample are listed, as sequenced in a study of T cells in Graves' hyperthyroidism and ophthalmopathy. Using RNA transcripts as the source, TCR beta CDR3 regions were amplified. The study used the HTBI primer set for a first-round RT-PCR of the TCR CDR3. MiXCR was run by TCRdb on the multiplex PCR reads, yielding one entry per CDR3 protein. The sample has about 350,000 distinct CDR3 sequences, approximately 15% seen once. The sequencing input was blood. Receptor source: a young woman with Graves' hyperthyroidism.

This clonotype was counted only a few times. The CDR3 spells CASSQDVTSGRHEQFF. The DNA of the CDR3 is TGTGCCAGCAGCCAAGATGTAACTAGCGGGAGGCATGAGCAGTTCTTC. V is TRBV14 and J is TRBJ2-1; 12 bases line up with TRBD2. Germline CDR1 reads SGHDN; CDR2 reads FVKESK. CDR3 length: 16 amino acids. V lost 0 bases and J lost 8; bases outside the gene matches: 5.

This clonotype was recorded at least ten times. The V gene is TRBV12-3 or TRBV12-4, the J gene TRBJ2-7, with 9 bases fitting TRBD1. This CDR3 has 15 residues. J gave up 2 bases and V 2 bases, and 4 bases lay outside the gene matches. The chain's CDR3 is CASSLTGQGAYEQYF. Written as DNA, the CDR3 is TGTGCCAGCAGTTTAACGGGACAGGGAGCCTACGAGCAGTACTTC.

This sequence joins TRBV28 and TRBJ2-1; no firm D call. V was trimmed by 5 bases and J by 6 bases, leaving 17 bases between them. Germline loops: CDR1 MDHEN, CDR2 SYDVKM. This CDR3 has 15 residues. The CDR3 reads CASSPRRRLGNEQFF. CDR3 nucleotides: TGTGCCAGCAGTCCTAGACGGCGGCTCGGCAATGAGCAGTTCTTC.

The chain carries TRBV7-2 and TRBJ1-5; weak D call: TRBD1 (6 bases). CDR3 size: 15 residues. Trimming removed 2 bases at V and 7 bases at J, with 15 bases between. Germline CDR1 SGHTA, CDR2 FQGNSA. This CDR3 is CASSLMMGGGQPQHF. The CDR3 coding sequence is TGTGCCAGCAGCTTAATGATGGGGGGGGGCCAGCCCCAGCATTTT.

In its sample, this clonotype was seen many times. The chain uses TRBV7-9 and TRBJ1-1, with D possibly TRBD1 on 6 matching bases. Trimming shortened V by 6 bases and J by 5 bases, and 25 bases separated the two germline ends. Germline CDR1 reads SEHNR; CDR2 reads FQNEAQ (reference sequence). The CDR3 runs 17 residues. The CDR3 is CASSSGENRVKGTEAFF. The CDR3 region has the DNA TGTGCCAGCAGTTCAGGGGAAAACAGGGTAAAGGGAACTGAAGCTTTCTTT.

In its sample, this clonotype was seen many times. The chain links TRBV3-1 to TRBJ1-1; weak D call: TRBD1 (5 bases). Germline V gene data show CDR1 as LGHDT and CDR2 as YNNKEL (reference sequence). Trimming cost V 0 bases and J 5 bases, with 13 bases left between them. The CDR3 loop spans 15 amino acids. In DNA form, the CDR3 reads TGTGCCAGCAGCCAAGATTGGAGGGGTGGGACTGAAGCTTTCTTT. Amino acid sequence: CASSQDWRGGTEAFF.

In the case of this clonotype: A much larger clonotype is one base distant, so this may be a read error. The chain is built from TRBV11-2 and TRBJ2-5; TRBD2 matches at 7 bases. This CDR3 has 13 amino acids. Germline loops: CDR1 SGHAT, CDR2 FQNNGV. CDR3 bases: TGTACCAGCAGCACCACCGGAGTGCGGGAGACCTACTTC. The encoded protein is CTSSTTGVRETYF. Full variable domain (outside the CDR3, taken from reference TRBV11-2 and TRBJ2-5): EAGVAQSPRYKIIEKRQSVAFWCNPISGHATLYWYQQILGQGPKLLIQFQNNGVVDDSQLPKDRFSAERLKGVDSTLKIQPAKLEDSAVYLCTSSTTGVRETYFGPGTRLLVL.

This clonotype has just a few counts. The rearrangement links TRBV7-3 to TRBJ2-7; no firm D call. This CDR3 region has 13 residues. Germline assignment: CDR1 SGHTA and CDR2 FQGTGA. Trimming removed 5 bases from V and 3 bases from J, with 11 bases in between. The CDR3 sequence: CASSTGRNYEQYF. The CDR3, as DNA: TGTGCCAGCAGCACCGGACGGAACTACGAGCAGTACTTC.

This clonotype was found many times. CDR3 bases: TGCAGTGCCTCCCCGGGGGTCCAAGAGACCCAGTACTTC. This codes for CSASPGVQETQYF. This chain connects TRBV20-1 to TRBJ2-5, with D perhaps matching TRBD2 (6 bases). The ends were cut back, 6 bases at V and 1 base at J, with 12 bases in the middle. Germline loops: CDR1 DFQATT, CDR2 SNEGSKA (reference sequence). The CDR3 runs 13 residues.

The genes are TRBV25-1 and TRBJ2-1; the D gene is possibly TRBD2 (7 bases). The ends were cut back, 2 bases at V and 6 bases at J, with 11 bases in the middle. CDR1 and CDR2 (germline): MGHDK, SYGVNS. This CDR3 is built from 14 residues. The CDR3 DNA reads TGTGCCAGCAGTGAAACAGGGAGGGGCAATGAGCAGTTCTTC. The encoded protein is CASSETGRGNEQFF.

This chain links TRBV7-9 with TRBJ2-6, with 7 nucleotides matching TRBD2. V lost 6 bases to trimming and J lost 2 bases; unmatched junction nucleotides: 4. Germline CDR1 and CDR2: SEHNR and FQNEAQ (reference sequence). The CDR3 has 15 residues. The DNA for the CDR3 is TGTGCCAGCAGTTCAGCGGGGACTGGGGCCAACGTCCTGACTTTC. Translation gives CASSSAGTGANVLTF.

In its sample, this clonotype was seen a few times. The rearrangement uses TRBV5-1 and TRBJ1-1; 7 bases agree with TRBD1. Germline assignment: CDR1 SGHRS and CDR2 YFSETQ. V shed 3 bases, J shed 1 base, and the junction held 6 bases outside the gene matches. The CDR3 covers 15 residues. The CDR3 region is CASSWGDRPNTEAFF. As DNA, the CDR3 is TGCGCCAGCAGCTGGGGGGACAGACCGAACACTGAAGCTTTCTTT.